Presented here are 15 T cell receptor beta chains from one specimen sequenced in a study of PD-L1 blockade in urothelial cancer. Sequencing was performed with immunoSEQ multiplex PCR; in TCRdb, only in-frame clones are kept and a portion is missing. The top ten clones hold around an eighth of a sample with tens of thousands of clones, about 84% of them seen once. Stated time point: pretreatment peripheral blood. Sequencing was performed on PBMCs, taken around atezolizumab (anti-PD-L1) treatment. These receptors came from a man in his 60s with urothelial cancer.

The chain is built from TRBV28 and TRBJ2-7, with D maybe TRBD2 (6 bases). Germline CDR1 MDHEN, CDR2 SYDVKM. The CDR3 contains 14 residues. Trimming took 2 bases from V and 3 from J, leaving 11 bases between them. DNA of the CDR3: TGTGCCAGCAGTTTAGGGCAGGGACTCTACGAGCAGTACTTC. This sequence encodes CASSLGQGLYEQYF.

V is TRBV5-8 and J is TRBJ2-5; D gene unclear. The CDR3 is 14 amino acids. The V gene lost 5 bases and the J gene lost 4 bases, with 15 bases spanning the gap. Germline V CDR1 and CDR2: SGHTS, YDEGEE. Here the CDR3 reads CASRFYSLRETQYF. In nucleotides, the CDR3 is TGTGCCAGCAGGTTTTACAGTCTCAGAGAGACCCAGTACTTC.

The chain uses TRBV10-3 and TRBJ2-2; possible D gene TRBD1, 6 bases. Germline assignment: CDR1 ENHRY and CDR2 SYGVKD. The V end lost 6 bases, the J end lost 3 bases, and 11 bases lay between the germline ends. The CDR3 has 14 amino acids. For the CDR3, the DNA is TGTGCCATCAGAGTGACAGGAGACACCGGGGAGCTGTTTTTT. It translates to CAIRVTGDTGELFF.

The chain links TRBV5-6 to TRBJ1-4; weak D call: TRBD1 (5 bases). The CDR3 runs 16 residues. The germline V gene has CDR1 SGHDT and CDR2 YYEEEE. The V end was cut by 5 bases, the J end by 7 bases, with 21 bases between. The CDR3 coding sequence is TGTGCCAGCAGAATCAGGGTTCTCTTCTCTAGTGAAAAACTGTTTTTT. Protein: CASRIRVLFSSEKLFF. Using reference TRBV5-6 and TRBJ1-4 for the parts outside the CDR3, the full variable domain is DAGVTQSPTHLIKTRGQQVTLRCSPKSGHDTVSWYQQALGQGPQFIFQYYEEEERQRGNFPDRFSGHQFPNYSSELNVNALLLGDSALYLCASRIRVLFSSEKLFFGSGTQLSVL.

The CDR3, as DNA: TGTGCCAGTAGTATGTTTACAGGGGATTTCGGGCCCCAGCATTTT. Its translation: CASSMFTGDFGPQHF. J is TRBJ1-5 and V is TRBV19; 7 bases are shared with TRBD1. J lost 9 bases, V lost 3 bases, and 11 bases had no gene match. Germline V gives CDR1 LNHDA, CDR2 SQIVND (reference sequence). There are 15 residues in the CDR3. The entire variable domain, with the rest obtained from reference TRBV19 and TRBJ1-5, is as follows: DGGITQSPKYLFRKEGQNVTLSCEQNLNHDAMYWYRQDPGQGLRLIYYSQIVNDFQKGDIAEGYSVSREKKESFPLTVTSAQKNPTAFYLCASSMFTGDFGPQHFGDGTRLSIL.

This rearrangement joins TRBV7-8 to TRBJ2-7; the match to TRBD2 covers 7 bases. In germline, CDR1 is SGHVS, CDR2 FQNEAQ. The CDR3 runs to 17 residues. The V gene end was trimmed by 1 base and the J gene end by 4 bases; junction bases not matched to a gene: 13. DNA of the CDR3: TGTGCCAGCAGCTTAGTGTGGTTGTCGGGGGGACTTTACGAGCAGTACTTC. Its translation is CASSLVWLSGGLYEQYF.

The rearrangement uses TRBV28 and TRBJ1-3; 8 bases align to TRBD1. The germline CDR1 and CDR2 sequences are MDHEN and SYDVKM. The ends lost 8 bases at V and 2 bases at J; junction bases unmatched: 8. There are 15 residues in the CDR3. CDR3 residues: CASGNRGLTGNTIYF. Written as DNA, the CDR3 is TGTGCCAGCGGGAACAGGGGGTTAACTGGAAACACCATATATTTT.

The chain has TRBV7-3 and TRBJ2-1; TRBD2 is a possible D gene (6 bases). This CDR3 has 15 residues. Germline values: CDR1 SGHTA, CDR2 FQGTGA. V was clipped by 2 bases and J by 4 bases, with 12 bases between them. In DNA, the CDR3 is TGTGCCAGCAGCTTAGGAGCGGAGGGGTACAATGAGCAGTTCTTC. It yields the protein CASSLGAEGYNEQFF.

This clone was seen once. The rearrangement uses TRBV4-3 and TRBJ1-5; D call uncertain. There are 15 residues in the CDR3. CDR1 is LGHNA and CDR2 is YSLEER in the germline V gene. Trimming cost V 0 bases and J 4 bases, with 10 bases left between them. CDR3 protein: CASSQDRRGNQPQHF. CDR3 in DNA: TGCGCCAGCAGCCAAGATAGGAGAGGGAATCAGCCCCAGCATTTT.

In this sample, this clone turned up a few times. V and J are TRBV27 and TRBJ1-2, with a weak D call TRBD1 (5 bases). V lost 1 base and J lost 4, with 16 bases in between. CDR3 size: 16 residues. Looked up from germline, CDR1 is MNHEY and CDR2 is SMNVEV (reference sequence). CDR3 nucleotides: TGTGCCAGCAGTTTATTTGGGGCAACAATTTCCTATGGCTACACCTTC. Amino acids: CASSLFGATISYGYTF.

The V gene is TRBV11-3, the J gene TRBJ2-1, with 7 positions matching TRBD1. CDR1 SGHNT and CDR2 YENEEA come from the germline V gene. J gave up 4 bases and V 3 bases, and 3 bases lay outside the gene matches. The length of the CDR3 is 14 residues. The CDR3 DNA follows: TGTGCCAGCAGCTTCAGGGGGTGGTACAATGAGCAGTTCTTC. Translation: CASSFRGWYNEQFF. Filled out from reference TRBV11-3 and TRBJ2-1, the complete variable domain reads EAGVVQSPRYKIIEKKQPVAFWCNPISGHNTLYWYLQNLGQGPELLIRYENEEAVDDSQLPKDRFSAERLKGVDSTLKIQPAELGDSAVYLCASSFRGWYNEQFFGPGTRLTVL.

In DNA, the CDR3 is TGTGCCAGCAGCTCCGTAACAGATACGCAGTATTTT. It yields the protein CASSSVTDTQYF. The chain uses TRBV9 and TRBJ2-3; D is unclear. This CDR3 comprises 12 residues. CDR1 is SGDLS, CDR2 YYNGEE, per germline. Deletions cut 4 bases from V and 3 bases from J, with 6 bases between. The full variable domain, completed using reference TRBV9 and TRBJ2-3, is DSGVTQTPKHLITATGQRVTLRCSPRSGDLSVYWYQQSLDQGLQFLIQYYNGEERAKGNILERFSAQQFPDLHSELNLSSLELGDSALYFCASSSVTDTQYFGPGTRLTVL.

This chain joins TRBV7-9 and TRBJ1-4, with 9 bases matching TRBD1. The CDR3 contains 15 residues. V lost 4 bases to trimming and J lost 8 bases; unmatched junction nucleotides: 8. The germline gives CDR1 SEHNR, CDR2 FQNEAQ (reference sequence). The CDR3 sequence: CASSSAQGATEKLFF. Written as DNA, the CDR3 is TGTGCCAGCAGCTCGGCACAGGGGGCAACCGAAAAACTGTTTTTT.

This clone was seen more than once but under ten times. The chain couples TRBV28 to TRBJ1-2; D remains unclear. The germline V gene has CDR1 MDHEN and CDR2 SYDVKM. This CDR3 contains 15 residues. V lost 8 bases to trimming and J lost 4 bases, with 20 bases between them. CDR3 in amino acids: CASESPGLRAYGYTF. Here the CDR3 DNA reads TGTGCCAGCGAATCCCCCGGACTTCGGGCCTATGGCTACACCTTC.

Here the CDR3 DNA reads TGTGCCAGCTCACTTTTAATGACAAGTGCATTCTCTGGAAACACCATATATTTT. Its protein product is CASSLLMTSAFSGNTIYF. The rearrangement uses TRBV18 and TRBJ1-3; D uncertain. Deletions cut 4 bases from V and 0 bases from J, with 19 bases between. CDR3 length: 18 residues. Germline V CDR1 and CDR2: KGHSH, LQKENI.